This section outlines one T cell receptor (beta chain) sequence together with its context. Its specificity is not known. This entry comes from a study of shared clonotypes between healthy human individuals. Whole-study results and caveats: Generation probability values for non-shared clonotypes were lower than those for clonotypes shared by all four donors. Naive CD4 clonotype sharing across a few donors was 4% to 5%. Sorted-subset sequencing was shown by rarefaction to be incomplete despite large depth.

Study processing details: As immunoSEQ supplied junction-only sequences (without quality scores), filtering differed. Assay: immunoSEQ multiplex PCR; the TCRdb copy retains only in-frame clones and omits some. Clone size and V and J calls were adopted from that table, with D and trimming inferred from the DNA. The table shows some 2.3 million clones, with over 85% occurring only once. The CDR3 loop spans 15 amino acids. Germline CDR1 is SSHAT and CDR2 is FNYEAQ (reference sequence). The J segment lost 5 bases and the V segment lost 4 bases, leaving 4 bases of the junction unmatched. The sample was naive CD4+ T cells from PBMCs. Subset in this sample: CD45RA+ positively selected. The chain is built from TRBV7-7 and TRBJ2-2; 10 bases map to TRBD1. The receptor comes from a man between 18 and 29 years old in good health. Some clones in this sample may be carry-over from other donors' samples. The CDR3 nucleotides read TGTGCCAGCAGCTCGGGGACAGGGGTGACCGGGGAGCTGTTTTTT. Translating it yields CASSSGTGVTGELFF.